This paragraph covers one TCR beta chain sequence. At one end, the junction sequence differs from germline, possibly due to a read error. The authors ran a second PCR of about 6 to 12 cycles using a sample-barcoded 5' primer and a J-beta primer mix. TCRdb analysed the 5' RACE reads with MiXCR anew, one entry per CDR3 protein. The sample lists approximately 800,000 distinct CDR3 sequences; around two thirds were seen once. This specimen comes from a study of blood T cells in healthy people across ages. CDR1 is DFQATT and CDR2 is SNEGSKA in the germline V gene (reference sequence). CDR3 length equals 14 residues.

The TCR originated in a man younger than 45 in good health. The chain uses TRBV20-1 and TRBJ2-1; a possible D gene is TRBD1 (6 bases). The sequencing input was blood. In DNA, the CDR3 is TGCAGTGCTAGCCCCTGGGCAGGGGTCAATGGGCAGTTCTTC. Translation: CSASPWAGVNGQFF.